This TCR beta chain derives from a study of T cell responses to AZD1222 COVID-19 vaccine. Of note for this clone: Antigen specificity is unknown.

This table comes from immunoSEQ multiplex PCR, and its TCRdb copy is limited to in-frame clones, with some not included. The sample records about 130,000 clones, roughly nine tenths being singletons. V was shortened by 3 bases and J by 3 bases, with 14 bases between the two germline ends. Germline CDR1 and CDR2: LNHDA and SQIVND (reference sequence). The CDR3 spans 15 residues. Study outcomes and limitations: The CD4 TCRs associated with vaccination extended across spike and predominated at 160-218 and 743-854. Donor demographics were predominantly white British with a female majority; clonal diversity may be underestimated. It was only after the peak T cell response that any repertoires were sampled. Unmutated variant regions reportedly attract nearly half of all spike-specific TCRs.

Sample: peripheral blood, taken on day 0 of AZD1222 vaccination. The receptor's source is an adult in good health. The V gene is TRBV19, the J gene TRBJ1-1, with TRBD1 as a possible D gene (6 bases). The CDR3 here is CASSMLGARDTEAFF. CDR3 nucleotide sequence: TGTGCCAGTAGTATGCTGGGGGCGCGCGACACTGAAGCTTTCTTT.